Each of the 25 T cell receptor beta chains below was sequenced from the same sample in a study of blood T cell repertoires in COVID-19. Measured with immunoSEQ multiplex PCR; TCRdb has only the in-frame clones, and not every one. The sample shows roughly 100,000 clones, roughly 76% of them seen only once. Specimen: peripheral blood. The receptors here all came from a woman in her 70s with acute or convalescent COVID-19.

The rearrangement links TRBV6-6 to TRBJ2-5; D might be TRBD1 (6 bases). The CDR3 contains 12 residues. The V end was cut by 6 bases, the J end by 5 bases, with 10 bases between. Germline CDR1 MNHNY, CDR2 SVGAGI (reference sequence). CDR3 sequence: CASSPDSETQYF. CDR3 sequence (DNA): TGTGCCAGCAGCCCGGACAGTGAGACCCAGTACTTC.

V and J are TRBV7-2 and TRBJ2-3; a possible D gene is TRBD1 (6 bases). Germline CDR1 SGHTA, CDR2 FQGNSA. Trimming shortened V by 5 bases and J by 3 bases, and 12 bases separated the two germline ends. The CDR3 runs 14 residues. Here the CDR3 DNA reads TGTGCCAGCAGCCAATTCACAGGGACAGATACGCAGTATTTT. This translates into CASSQFTGTDTQYF.

In its sample, this clone was seen a few times. The rearrangement uses TRBV4-1 and TRBJ1-1; D uncertain. There are 15 residues in the CDR3. V lost 0 bases, J lost 4 bases, and 12 bases lay in between. CDR1 MGHRA and CDR2 YSYEKL come from the germline V gene. CDR3 DNA: TGCGCCAGCAGCCAAGATTATGGCAGAATCACTGAAGCTTTCTTT. Protein sequence: CASSQDYGRITEAFF.

The chain joins TRBV7-2 to TRBJ1-5, with D possibly TRBD1 on 5 matching bases. The CDR3 has 14 amino acids. The ends were cut back, 5 bases at V and 5 bases at J, with 13 bases in the middle. CDR1 SGHTA and CDR2 FQGNSA come from the germline V gene. CDR3 sequence: CASSPDSLDQPQHF. CDR3 bases: TGTGCCAGCAGCCCCGACAGCTTGGATCAGCCCCAGCATTTT.

This rearrangement joins TRBV4-3 to TRBJ2-2, with 10 nucleotides matching TRBD2. Germline V gene lookup returns CDR1 LGHNA and CDR2 YSLEER. CDR3 length: 15 amino acids. The V segment lost 8 bases and the J segment 3 bases; nucleotides outside the gene matches: 6. The CDR3 protein is CASAPGLAHTGELFF. CDR3 DNA sequence: TGCGCCAGCGCTCCGGGACTAGCGCACACCGGGGAGCTGTTTTTT.

The chain is built from TRBV7-9 and TRBJ2-5; TRBD2 matches at 10 bases. CDR3 size: 17 residues. CDR1 and CDR2 (germline): SEHNR, FQNEAQ (reference sequence). V lost 6 bases and J lost 9; bases outside the gene matches: 19. CDR3 in DNA: TGTGCCAGCAGTCGGACCTCTAGCGGGAGTGCCGTTGGATCCCAGTACTTC. It codes for CASSRTSSGSAVGSQYF.

V usage is TRBV5-6 and J usage is TRBJ2-7; D may be TRBD2 (6 bases). From germline, CDR1 is SGHDT and CDR2 YYEEEE. The V end was cut by 2 bases, the J end by 0 bases, with 12 bases between. CDR3 length: 15 amino acids. The CDR3 loop is CASSFLLAVSYEQYF. CDR3 DNA sequence: TGTGCCAGCAGCTTTTTGTTAGCGGTCTCCTACGAGCAGTACTTC. The full variable domain, in which reference TRBV5-6 and TRBJ2-7 provide the parts outside the CDR3, is DAGVTQSPTHLIKTRGQQVTLRCSPKSGHDTVSWYQQALGQGPQFIFQYYEEEERQRGNFPDRFSGHQFPNYSSELNVNALLLGDSALYLCASSFLLAVSYEQYFGPGTRLTVT.

The gene calls are TRBV19 and TRBJ2-7; the match to TRBD1 covers 8 bases. With 4 bases clipped from V and 0 bases from J, the junction kept 5 bases outside the gene matches. The CDR3 extends over 15 amino acids. Germline loops: CDR1 LNHDA, CDR2 SQIVND (reference sequence). The CDR3 protein is CASSRRQGSSYEQYF. The CDR3 DNA sequence: TGTGCCAGTAGTAGGCGACAGGGGAGCTCCTACGAGCAGTACTTC.

The V call is TRBV4-1, the J call TRBJ2-7; a possible D gene is TRBD1 (5 bases). CDR1 is MGHRA, CDR2 YSYEKL, per germline. The germline V and J ends were trimmed by 0 bases and 9 bases, with 12 bases remaining between them. This CDR3 region has 13 residues. Here the CDR3 DNA reads TGCGCCAGCAGCCAAGAGGGGCGCCTCGGGCAGTACTTC. This sequence encodes CASSQEGRLGQYF.

The rearrangement joins TRBV4-3 to TRBJ1-2, with 9 bases lining up with TRBD1. The ends lost 4 bases at V and 7 bases at J; junction bases unmatched: 4. This CDR3 comprises 13 residues. Per the germline V gene, CDR1 is LGHNA and CDR2 is YSLEER. CDR3 nucleotide sequence: TGCGCCAGCAGCCGGGACAGGGTTGGTGGCTACACCTTC. Residues: CASSRDRVGGYTF.

The rearrangement uses TRBV5-1 and TRBJ2-1, with 10 bases matching TRBD2. V trimming: 7 bases; J trimming: 0 bases; junction bases outside the gene matches: 10. From germline, CDR1 is SGHRS and CDR2 YFSETQ. This CDR3 comprises 17 residues. The CDR3 nucleotides are TGCGCCAGCCAACTAGCGGGGTTGCCGAGCTCCTACAATGAGCAGTTCTTC. This sequence encodes CASQLAGLPSSYNEQFF.

The CDR3 here is CASSFAGGGQETQYF. The CDR3 DNA sequence: TGTGCCAGCAGCTTCGCCGGTGGAGGTCAAGAGACCCAGTACTTC. The chain is built from TRBV5-5 and TRBJ2-5, with D possibly matching TRBD2 (5 bases). This CDR3 comprises 15 residues. V shed 2 bases and J shed 2 bases, with 13 bases lying between them. In germline, CDR1 is SGHKS, CDR2 YYEKEE (reference sequence).

The rearrangement links TRBV7-8 to TRBJ2-3; D perhaps matches TRBD2 (6 bases). Germline V gene data show CDR1 as SGHVS and CDR2 as FQNEAQ. The CDR3 spans 18 residues. Trimming removed 5 bases at V and 0 bases at J, with 21 bases between. CDR3 sequence (DNA): TGTGCCAGCAGCCACGGGGATGGAGGGAGCCAGAGCACAGATACGCAGTATTTT. Its translation is CASSHGDGGSQSTDTQYF.

The chain uses TRBV5-6 and TRBJ2-7; 7 bases are a match to TRBD1. Germline CDR1 reads SGHDT; CDR2 reads YYEEEE. V was clipped by 4 bases and J by 2 bases; unmatched bases: 6. The CDR3 has 14 residues. For the CDR3, the DNA is TGTGCCAGCAGCCCCCTTACAGGGGCCTACGAGCAGTACTTC. It encodes CASSPLTGAYEQYF.

This clone was recorded a few times. The chain is built from TRBV9 and TRBJ1-3, with D uncertain. The germline V gene has CDR1 SGDLS and CDR2 YYNGEE. Trimming stripped 0 bases from V and 0 bases from J, with 13 bases between. CDR3 length: 17 residues. CDR3 residues: CASSVDAMVDSGNTIYF. The CDR3 DNA is TGTGCCAGCAGCGTAGACGCAATGGTAGACTCTGGAAACACCATATATTTT.

The chain joins TRBV18 to TRBJ1-2, with D tentatively TRBD1 (5 bases). Between the trimmed V and J ends, which lost 4 bases and 3 bases, there was a span of 12 bases. This CDR3 has 14 amino acids. CDR1 KGHSH and CDR2 LQKENI come from the germline V gene. The CDR3, as DNA: TGTGCCAGCTCACGTACAGGTTCGGACTATGGCTACACCTTC. Protein sequence: CASSRTGSDYGYTF.

This clone has a handful of counts. The V call is TRBV27, the J call TRBJ1-2; 8 positions agree with TRBD1. This CDR3 is built from 17 residues. Looked up from germline, CDR1 is MNHEY and CDR2 is SMNVEV (reference sequence). V was clipped by 5 bases and J by 4 bases; unmatched bases: 15. In DNA, the CDR3 is TGTGCCAGCAGTACTCTTTCTCAGGGGGCGTTGGGCTATGGCTACACCTTC. It encodes CASSTLSQGALGYGYTF.

The chain joins TRBV6-5 to TRBJ1-1, with D uncertain. The CDR3 totals 12 residues. Germline lookup yields CDR1 MNHEY and CDR2 SVGAGI. Trimming took off 6 bases at V and 0 bases at J, with 5 bases between the two ends. For the CDR3, the DNA is TGTGCCAGCAGCCAGATGAACACTGAAGCTTTCTTT. Residues: CASSQMNTEAFF.

The chain couples TRBV19 to TRBJ2-7, with TRBD2 identical over 8 bases. Losses at the gene ends were 5 bases for V and 2 bases for J; bases not matched to a gene: 11. The germline gives CDR1 LNHDA, CDR2 SQIVND (reference sequence). The CDR3 runs 16 residues. The CDR3, as DNA: TGTGCCAGTAGTTCCGGGCGACTAGCGTCCGCCTACGAGCAGTACTTC. It encodes CASSSGRLASAYEQYF. Drawing the rest from reference TRBV19 and TRBJ2-7, the complete variable domain is DGGITQSPKYLFRKEGQNVTLSCEQNLNHDAMYWYRQDPGQGLRLIYYSQIVNDFQKGDIAEGYSVSREKKESFPLTVTSAQKNPTAFYLCASSSGRLASAYEQYFGPGTRLTVT.

The rearrangement uses TRBV6-5 and TRBJ2-2; D is possibly TRBD1 (6 bases). The CDR3 loop spans 14 amino acids. The V gene lost 8 bases and the J gene lost 4 bases, with 14 bases spanning the gap. Per germline, CDR1 MNHEY and CDR2 SVGAGI. The CDR3 is CASGAQGSTGELFF. The CDR3 DNA is TGTGCCAGCGGAGCACAGGGTAGCACCGGGGAGCTGTTTTTT.

The V call is TRBV3-1 (or the pseudogene TRBV3-2), the J call TRBJ2-2; 8 bases agree with TRBD2. This CDR3 region has 16 residues. Per germline, CDR1 LGHDT and CDR2 YNNKEL (reference sequence). Trimming at V came to 4 bases and at J to 6 bases, leaving 10 bases not matched to a gene. CDR3 sequence reads: CASSLIVGRAAGELFF. In nucleotides, the CDR3 is TGTGCCAGCAGCCTTATCGTCGGGAGGGCCGCCGGGGAGCTGTTTTTT.

The rearrangement links TRBV5-1 to TRBJ2-5, with 13 bases fitting TRBD2. The trim removed 4 bases at V and 5 bases at J, leaving 2 bases unmatched. This CDR3 spans 14 amino acids. The germline gives CDR1 SGHRS, CDR2 YFSETQ. The CDR3 DNA reads as TGCGCCAGCAGCACGACTAGCGGGAGGGAGACCCAGTACTTC. This codes for CASSTTSGRETQYF.

As DNA, the CDR3 is TGTGCCAGCAGCCAAGCCCAGGCGAATGGCTACACCTTC. This gives the protein CASSQAQANGYTF. The gene calls are TRBV3-1 (or the pseudogene TRBV3-2) and TRBJ1-2; D remains ambiguous. The CDR3 consists of 13 residues. CDR1 and CDR2 (germline): LGHDT, YNNKEL (reference sequence). Trimming left V 1 base short and J 6 bases short, with 9 bases between.

The chain employs TRBV2 and TRBJ2-3, with 7 bases lining up with TRBD2. The CDR3 consists of 12 residues. Germline CDR1 SNHLY, CDR2 FYNNEI. Trimming took 4 bases from V and 6 from J; bases not matched to a gene: 1. CDR3 region: CASSGEGDTQYF. For the CDR3, the DNA is TGTGCCAGCAGTGGGGAGGGGGATACGCAGTATTTT.

The chain joins TRBV3-1 (or the pseudogene TRBV3-2) to TRBJ2-1, with TRBD2 as a possible D gene (6 bases). The CDR3 contains 17 residues. The germline CDR1 and CDR2 sequences are LGHDT and YNNKEL (reference sequence). V lost 3 bases to trimming and J lost 0 bases, with 15 bases between them. The CDR3 sequence is CASSHRGSGSSYNEQFF. Written as DNA, the CDR3 is TGTGCCAGCAGCCATCGAGGTAGCGGCAGCTCCTACAATGAGCAGTTCTTC.